A single sample is the source of the 12 T cell receptor beta chains below, sequenced in a study of identical twins. TCRdb reanalysed the 5' RACE reads using MiXCR and keeps one entry per CDR3 protein. The table has around 960,000 distinct CDR3 sequences, over 9% seen once. These data also featured in a second study, about yellow fever vaccine responses in identical twins.

Sequencing was performed on PBMCs. The receptors derive from a woman younger than 35 in good health.

This clonotype has more than one count but fewer than ten. The chain couples TRBV28 to TRBJ1-1; D call uncertain. The CDR3 sequence is 12 residues long. In germline, CDR1 is MDHEN, CDR2 SYDVKM. Between the trimmed V and J ends, which lost 4 bases and 6 bases, there was a span of 9 bases. The CDR3 DNA is TGTGCCAGCAGTTCGGCAACCCCTGAAGCTTTCTTT. Its protein product is CASSSATPEAFF.

The genes are TRBV4-2 and TRBJ2-1; 7 bases line up with TRBD1. Looked up from germline, CDR1 is LGHNA and CDR2 is YNFKEQ. This CDR3 has 14 residues. Germline trimming cut 6 bases from V and 2 bases from J; bases unmatched to any gene: 4. CDR3 protein: CASRTGQPYNEQFF. The DNA for the CDR3 is TGTGCCAGCAGGACGGGACAGCCCTACAATGAGCAGTTCTTC.

This clonotype was detected ten times or more. This chain uses TRBV21-1 with TRBJ2-2; the table's D call of TRBD1 was not tested on the DNA. TRBV21-1 is recorded as a pseudogene. CDR3 size: 16 residues. For the CDR3, the DNA is TGTGCCAGCAGCAAAGGGAGTCAGGGCAACACCGGGGAGCTGTTTTTT. It yields the protein CASSKGSQGNTGELFF.

The chain has TRBV5-6 and TRBJ1-2; D is undetermined. CDR3 length: 14 residues. The germline gives CDR1 SGHDT, CDR2 YYEEEE. Trimming took 4 bases from V and 2 from J, leaving 12 bases between them. CDR3 in DNA: TGTGCCAGCAGCCCCGGGGTGGGGAACTATGGCTACACCTTC. It yields the protein CASSPGVGNYGYTF.

V is TRBV20-1 and J is TRBJ2-7, with TRBD2 matching over 10 bases. V shed 6 bases and J 3 bases; nucleotides not matched to a gene: 11. The CDR3 is 15 residues long. CDR1 DFQATT and CDR2 SNEGSKA come from the germline V gene (reference sequence). For the CDR3, the DNA is TGCAGTGCAAACCCCCTAGCGGGGGCCCACTACGAGCAGTACGTC. Amino acids: CSANPLAGAHYEQYV.

This chain links TRBV19 with TRBJ1-1; a weak D match, TRBD1 (6 bases). The V and J ends lost 7 bases and 4 bases respectively, with 13 bases between them. Per germline, CDR1 LNHDA and CDR2 SQIVND (reference sequence). The CDR3 sequence is 13 residues long. In DNA, the CDR3 is TGTGCCAGTAACGACAGGTCCGGCACTGAAGCTTTCTTT. It specifies CASNDRSGTEAFF.

This clonotype was seen more than once but under ten times. This chain connects TRBV4-1 to TRBJ2-2; D unclear. Germline CDR1 MGHRA, CDR2 YSYEKL. The V end lost 0 bases, the J end lost 7 bases, and 18 bases lay between the germline ends. The CDR3 is made up of 17 amino acids. In DNA form, the CDR3 reads TGCGCCAGCAGCCAAGATCTAGATAGTCTTCGGGTCGGGGAGCTGTTTTTT. It is translated as CASSQDLDSLRVGELFF.

This chain connects TRBV5-1 to TRBJ2-2; D is possibly TRBD1 (5 bases). The CDR3 contains 14 residues. CDR1 and CDR2 from the germline V gene are SGHRS and YFSETQ. V was clipped by 0 bases and J by 5 bases, with 8 bases between them. CDR3 amino acids: CASSLGSGTGELFF. CDR3 DNA sequence: TGCGCCAGCAGCTTGGGTTCAGGGACCGGGGAGCTGTTTTTT.

The sample holds many counts of this clonotype. The rearrangement uses TRBV9 and TRBJ2-5; D is unresolved. Trimming took 3 bases from V and 2 from J, leaving 20 bases between them. The CDR3 is made up of 17 amino acids. Germline V gene lookup returns CDR1 SGDLS and CDR2 YYNGEE. CDR3 residues: CASSAPAPTKLQETQYF. CDR3 DNA: TGTGCCAGCAGCGCGCCTGCCCCTACTAAGCTGCAAGAGACCCAGTACTTC.

V gene TRBV28 combines with J gene TRBJ1-6, with D possibly TRBD1 on 6 matching bases. Germline CDR1 reads MDHEN; CDR2 reads SYDVKM. Trimming pared 6 bases from V and 5 bases from J, leaving 26 bases between. The CDR3 runs to 19 residues. The CDR3 protein is CASSRTETFRAFDNSPLHF. The CDR3 DNA follows: TGTGCCAGCAGCCGGACAGAGACCTTCCGGGCTTTCGATAATTCACCCCTCCACTTT.

The chain is built from TRBV5-6 and TRBJ2-7; 7 nucleotides agree with TRBD2. V gave up 2 bases and J gave up 6 bases; unmatched junction bases: 8. The CDR3 covers 14 residues. From germline, CDR1 is SGHDT and CDR2 YYEEEE. DNA for the CDR3: TGTGCCAGCAGCTTAGGGGCGGGAGCGGGCGAGCAGTACTTC. Amino acids: CASSLGAGAGEQYF.

J is TRBJ2-1 and V is TRBV12-3 or TRBV12-4; TRBD2 matches 10 bases. This CDR3 has 17 amino acids. The V segment lost 4 bases and the J segment 0 bases; nucleotides outside the gene matches: 6. CDR3 protein: CASSSLAGVGSYNEQFF. The CDR3, as DNA: TGTGCCAGCAGTTCGCTAGCGGGGGTAGGCTCCTACAATGAGCAGTTCTTC.